Included here is one T cell receptor beta chain sequence, with context. The CDR3 has 15 amino acids. The germline gives CDR1 SGHDN, CDR2 FVKESK. From its re-call of the 5' RACE reads, TCRdb lists each CDR3 protein once, without DNA. The sample totals roughly 380,000 distinct CDR3 sequences. The data were obtained in a study of T cells expressing NK-cell markers. This sequence originates from a man aged 18-75 years in good health. Sequenced input: blood T cells: a sorted CD56 or NKG2C T cell subset, CD4+ or CD8+ T cells, or bulk PBMC T cells (not recorded which). The V and J genes are TRBV14 and TRBJ1-1; TCRdb picks TRBD1, but there is no DNA to check that call. CDR3 loop: CASSQQPGANTEAFF.